This is a list of T cell receptor beta chains from one sample in a study of blood T cell repertoires in COVID-19. Only in-frame clones appear in the TCRdb table, and some are missing; sequencing was by immunoSEQ multiplex PCR. The repertoire has about 260,000 clones, roughly 88% of them found once; the top ten carry about 0.7%. The sample taken for sequencing was peripheral blood. The receptor set was obtained from a human donor in a cohort sampled during active COVID-19. CDR3s include the opening cysteine and the closing phenylalanine or tryptophan. A D gene is named only where the DNA matches it firmly. The listing skips clone size in some rows; elsewhere it reads once, few, many or a size class.

size	V	D	J	DNA	CDR3
NA	TRBV19	TRBD1	TRBJ1-5	TGTGCCAGTAGTGGAATGGACAGGGGGGTTAGGGGCAATCAGCCCCAGCATTTT	CASSGMDRGVRGNQPQHF
once	TRBV4-3	NA	TRBJ1-1	TGCGCCAGCAGCCAAGGGGCGAACACTGAAGCTTTCTTT	CASSQGANTEAFF
NA	TRBV7-9	NA	TRBJ1-2	TGTGCCAGCAGCTTAGCGGGACACAATTCGGGTGGCTACACCTTC	CASSLAGHNSGGYTF
NA	TRBV7-9	TRBD2	TRBJ2-7	TGTGCCAGCAGTTCCCCGGGACTAGCGGGAGGAGGCGAGCAGTACTTC	CASSSPGLAGGGEQYF
few	TRBV19	NA	TRBJ1-2	TGTGCCAGTAGTATACAGGGGATTGGTGGCTACACCTTC	CASSIQGIGGYTF
NA	TRBV3-1/TRBV3-2	TRBD1	TRBJ1-6	TGTGCCAGCAGCCAAGTTGGGACAGTCGAGAATTCACCCCTCCACTTT	CASSQVGTVENSPLHF
NA	TRBV9	NA	TRBJ1-5	TGTGCCAGCAGCGCGGGTGGAGGGCCCCAGCATTTT	CASSAGGGPQHF
NA	TRBV4-3	NA	TRBJ1-2	TGCGCCAGCAGCCAAGTGGACAGCATTCCCCTCTCAGGAGGCTACACCTTC	CASSQVDSIPLSGGYTF
NA	TRBV30	NA	TRBJ1-2	TGTGCCTGGAGGGGTTACGGGAATCCCGGGACTAACTATGGCTACACCTTC	CAWRGYGNPGTNYGYTF
NA	TRBV28	NA	TRBJ2-7	TGTGCCAGCAGACACCAGGGCTTGGCGTACTTC	CASRHQGLAYF
NA	TRBV20-1	TRBD1	TRBJ1-1	TGCAGTGCTAGTGGGACAGCCTACTTCACTGAAGCTTTCTTT	CSASGTAYFTEAFF
NA	TRBV10-1	NA	TRBJ2-7	TGCGCCAGCAGTGGGAGGGGGCAGGGCGAGCAGTACTTC	CASSGRGQGEQYF
NA	TRBV15	NA	TRBJ1-5	TGTGCCACCAGCAGAGAGGACATGGTCAATCAGCCCCAGCATTTT	CATSREDMVNQPQHF
NA	TRBV4-1	NA	TRBJ1-6	TGCGCCAGCAGCCAAGAGCCAGATTATAATTCACCCCTCCACTTT	CASSQEPDYNSPLHF
NA	TRBV9	TRBD2	TRBJ2-3	TGTGCCAGCAGCGTAGACCAGCGGGGGGTGGTAATGAATACGCAGTATTTT	CASSVDQRGVVMNTQYF
once	TRBV18	TRBD1	TRBJ2-5	TGTGCCAGCTCTCCCGGGACAGGGGTTCAAGAGACCCAGTACTTC	CASSPGTGVQETQYF
NA	TRBV28	TRBD1	TRBJ1-1	TGTGCCAGCAGTTTAAGGACAGGGGGCACTGAAGCTTTCTTT	CASSLRTGGTEAFF
NA	TRBV11-3	NA	TRBJ1-1	TGTGCCAGCAGCTTAATGGCGAACACTGAAGCTTTCTTT	CASSLMANTEAFF
NA	TRBV12-3/TRBV12-4	NA	TRBJ2-7	TGTGCCAGCAGTCCCCTGCTTAGTCACGAGCAGTACTTC	CASSPLLSHEQYF
NA	TRBV7-2	TRBD1	TRBJ1-6	TGTGCCAGCAGCACCTCCGGGACAGGGTCGAGACCCCTCCACTTT	CASSTSGTGSRPLHF
few	TRBV20-1	NA	TRBJ1-1	TGCAGTGCTACTCGAGAGGGTGAAGCTTTCTTT	CSATREGEAFF
once	TRBV3-1/TRBV3-2	TRBD2	TRBJ2-1	TGTGCCAGCAGCGCACCGGGACTAGCGGGAGGGGGTGAGCAGTTCTTC	CASSAPGLAGGGEQFF
NA	TRBV7-8	NA	TRBJ2-4	TGTGCCAGCAGCTTAGCCAGGGCGGAAAACATTCAGTACTTC	CASSLARAENIQYF
NA	TRBV20-1	NA	TRBJ2-7	TGCAGTGCTAGCAACGTGCGGGAGCAGTACTTC	CSASNVREQYF
NA	TRBV7-8	NA	TRBJ1-2	TGTGCCAGCAGCTTAGATCTGAGTCTTTACTACACCTTC	CASSLDLSLYYTF
once	TRBV19	NA	TRBJ1-3	TGTGCCAGTAGACCGGTGATTGATACGCGATATAGAAACACCATATATTTT	CASRPVIDTRYRNTIYF
once	TRBV28	NA	TRBJ2-7	TGTGCCAGCAGTTTAGGCCGATCCTACGAGCAGTACTTC	CASSLGRSYEQYF
NA	TRBV7-8	NA	TRBJ1-2	TGTGCCAGCAGCAGTACAGGTCTGGACTATGGCTACACCTTC	CASSSTGLDYGYTF
few	TRBV7-7	TRBD2	TRBJ2-1	TGTGCTAGCAGCTTAGGGCTAGCGGGAGCAAGGGAGCAGTTCTTC	CASSLGLAGAREQFF
NA	TRBV30	NA	TRBJ2-2	TGTGCCTGGAGACCCAGAAGACTTTTAAGGACCGGGGAGCTGTTTTTT	CAWRPRRLLRTGELFF
NA	TRBV27	NA	TRBJ1-1	TGTGCCAGCAGTTTAGCTATGAACACTGAAGCTTTCTTT	CASSLAMNTEAFF
NA	TRBV7-2	NA	TRBJ1-1	TGTGCCAGCAGCTCTTATCTCGCAGGGGCGGAAGCTTTCTTT	CASSSYLAGAEAFF
NA	TRBV7-9	TRBD1	TRBJ1-1	TGTGCCAGCAGCTTTCTCCGGGACAGGGAGAATTATATGGCTGAAGCTTTCTTT	CASSFLRDRENYMAEAFF
once	TRBV9	TRBD1	TRBJ1-6	TGTGCCAGCAGCAGAGGACAGGGAGAATTAACCGATTCACCCCTCCACTTT	CASSRGQGELTDSPLHF
NA	TRBV4-3	TRBD1	TRBJ2-7	TGCGCCAGCAGCCAAGACCTCGGGCGTCGCGGGCAGGGGGCTAACGAGCAGTACTTC	CASSQDLGRRGQGANEQYF
few	TRBV5-4	NA	TRBJ2-7	TGTGCCAGCAGCTCAGCCTACGAGCAGTACTTC	CASSSAYEQYF
NA	TRBV10-2	NA	TRBJ1-4	TGCGCCAGCAGTGAGTCGGTGACGGCGGGTGAAAAACTGTTTTTT	CASSESVTAGEKLFF
NA	TRBV6-2/TRBV6-3	TRBD1	TRBJ1-1	TGTGCCAGCAGTTACGTCGGACACCGAACAGGGGTAGCTTTCTTT	CASSYVGHRTGVAFF
NA	TRBV11-2	NA	TRBJ1-2	TGTGCCTTCACCCCCAGGGGCGAACCCTATGGCTACACCTTC	CAFTPRGEPYGYTF
NA	TRBV28	TRBD2	TRBJ2-7	TGTGCCGTAACTAGCGGGTCCTACGAGCAGTACTTC	CAVTSGSYEQYF
NA	TRBV28	NA	TRBJ2-7	TGTGCCTCACCCCCAGGGACTTTTACTCCCTACGAGCAGTACTTC	CASPPGTFTPYEQYF
NA	TRBV6-5	TRBD1	TRBJ2-7	TGTGCCAGCACCCACAGGGGGCAAAAACCCTACGAGCAGTACTTC	CASTHRGQKPYEQYF
NA	TRBV9	NA	TRBJ2-1	TGTGCCAGCAGCCCCAGCGGGCCCCTAGCGCATAGCTCCTACAATGAGCAGTTCTTC	CASSPSGPLAHSSYNEQFF
NA	TRBV6-5	TRBD1	TRBJ1-2	TGTGCCAGCAGATCCGGACAGGACTATGGCTACACCTTC	CASRSGQDYGYTF
NA	TRBV2	NA	TRBJ1-6	TGTGCCAGCAGCGATGGGACTGCAAATTCACCCCTCCACTTT	CASSDGTANSPLHF
NA	TRBV7-9	NA	TRBJ1-1	TGTGCCAGCAGCTTAGTAGATGAGGGCACTGAAGCTTTCTTT	CASSLVDEGTEAFF
NA	TRBV19	NA	TRBJ1-1	TGTGCCAGTAGTATAGGTTTCGGGAACACTGAAGCTTTCTTT	CASSIGFGNTEAFF